The 13 T cell receptor beta chains in this list originate from one sample, sequenced in a study of T cell repertoires in cytomegalovirus infection. From the reads, TCRdb called clonotypes with MiXCR, one entry per CDR3 protein. The sample consists of approximately 120,000 distinct CDR3 sequences, 32% of them appearing once. Their specific antigens are unknown. This specimen was CD8+ T cells from cultured PBMCs, taken from culture after CMV antigen stimulation. All receptors derive from a human donor in good health (CMV status not recorded). Some clones in this sample may be carry-over from other donors' samples.

A few counts support this clonotype. In DNA form, the CDR3 reads TGTGCCAGTAGTATAGGGACAGGGGAATACAATGAGCAGTTCTTC. The encoded protein is CASSIGTGEYNEQFF. The V call is TRBV19, the J call TRBJ2-1; 9 bases align to TRBD1. The CDR3 contains 15 residues. J lost 4 bases, V lost 1 base, and 2 bases had no gene match. Germline V lookup: CDR1 LNHDA, CDR2 SQIVND (reference sequence).

V is TRBV7-2 and J is TRBJ2-5; D may be TRBD1 or TRBD2 (6 bases each). Per the germline V gene, CDR1 is SGHTA and CDR2 is FQGNSA. This CDR3 spans 16 amino acids. Trimming removed 1 base at V and 3 bases at J, with 15 bases between. The CDR3 is CASSLVGRGAEETQYF. In nucleotides, the CDR3 is TGTGCCAGCAGCTTAGTAGGTAGGGGGGCAGAAGAGACCCAGTACTTC. The variable domain in full, with the rest retrieved from reference TRBV7-2 and TRBJ2-5, is GAGVSQSPSNKVTEKGKDVELRCDPISGHTALYWYRQSLGQGLEFLIYFQGNSAPDKSGLPSDRFSAERTGGSVSTLTIQRTQQEDSAVYLCASSLVGRGAEETQYFGPGTRLLVL.

The chain couples TRBV6-2 or TRBV6-3 to TRBJ2-2, with 7 bases identical to TRBD1. Germline trimming cut 5 bases from V and 6 bases from J; bases unmatched to any gene: 6. This CDR3 contains 14 residues. Per germline, CDR1 MNHEY and CDR2 SVGEGT. Here the CDR3 DNA reads TGTGCCAGCAGTCGACAGGGAAAGGCCGGGGAGCTGTTTTTT. Amino acid sequence: CASSRQGKAGELFF.

This clonotype was observed a few times. The chain links TRBV7-6 to TRBJ1-1, with 7 bases fitting TRBD1. The CDR3 has 14 amino acids. In germline, CDR1 is SGHVS, CDR2 FNYEAQ. The V segment lost 1 base and the J segment 1 base; nucleotides outside the gene matches: 0. CDR3 DNA sequence: TGTGCCAGCAGCTTAGAGGGGGCGAACACTGAAGCTTTCTTT. Translated, it gives CASSLEGANTEAFF. Full variable domain (remainder filled in from reference TRBV7-6 and TRBJ1-1): GAGVSQSPRYKVTKRGQDVALRCDPISGHVSLYWYRQALGQGPEFLTYFNYEAQQDKSGLPNDRFSAERPEGSISTLTIQRTEQRDSAMYRCASSLEGANTEAFFGQGTRLTVV.

J is TRBJ1-1 and V is TRBV19; 8 bases match TRBD1. Trimming took 7 bases from V and 2 from J; bases not matched to a gene: 9. CDR1 LNHDA and CDR2 SQIVND come from the germline V gene (reference sequence). The CDR3 covers 15 residues. For the CDR3, the DNA is TGTGCCAGTACCCTAGGACAGGGTTTAAACACTGAAGCTTTCTTT. It translates to CASTLGQGLNTEAFF.

This clonotype came up many times. The CDR3, as DNA: TGTGCCAGCAGCTTAGTGGACGGGATCAATCAGCCCCAGCATTTT. Amino acids: CASSLVDGINQPQHF. This chain links TRBV7-6 with TRBJ1-5; D unclear. CDR1 is SGHVS, CDR2 FNYEAQ, per germline. This CDR3 has 15 amino acids. Trimming took off 1 base at V and 3 bases at J, with 10 bases between the two ends.

This clonotype was observed a handful of times. J is TRBJ2-7 and V is TRBV11-2; D perhaps matches TRBD1 (6 bases). The germline CDR1 and CDR2 sequences are SGHAT and FQNNGV. This CDR3 has 15 amino acids. Trimming removed 5 bases at V and 4 bases at J, with 18 bases between. CDR3 residues: CASSDAGTPLYEQYF. The CDR3 DNA sequence: TGTGCCAGCAGCGATGCAGGGACACCCTTATACGAGCAGTACTTC.

CDR3 protein: CASSYSLLRGDFYEQYF. The CDR3 region has the DNA TGTGCCAGCAGTTACTCGTTGCTCAGGGGCGATTTCTACGAGCAGTACTTC. The genes are TRBV6-2 or TRBV6-3 and TRBJ2-7, with a tentative D call TRBD1 (6 bases). The CDR3 runs 17 residues. Between the trimmed V and J ends, which lost 0 bases and 3 bases, there was a span of 18 bases. From germline, CDR1 is MNHEY and CDR2 SVGEGT.

The J gene is TRBJ1-5, the V gene TRBV5-6; D unclear. Trimming shortened V by 0 bases and J by 7 bases, and 8 bases separated the two germline ends. In germline, CDR1 is SGHDT, CDR2 YYEEEE. This CDR3 spans 13 amino acids. CDR3 region: CASSLGGMQPQHF. DNA for the CDR3: TGTGCCAGCAGCTTGGGGGGTATGCAGCCCCAGCATTTT.

Ten or more counts support this clonotype. This chain joins TRBV12-3 or TRBV12-4 and TRBJ2-1; 7 bases agree with TRBD2. There are 15 residues in the CDR3. Trimming at V came to 1 base and at J to 2 bases, leaving 2 bases not matched to a gene. The CDR3 region is CASSLGSGAYNEQFF. CDR3 bases: TGTGCCAGCAGTTTAGGCAGCGGGGCCTACAATGAGCAGTTCTTC.

This clonotype has more than one count but fewer than ten. V gene TRBV27 combines with J gene TRBJ1-6; D perhaps matches TRBD1 (5 bases). V gave up 5 bases and J gave up 6 bases, with 11 bases separating them. Germline assignment: CDR1 MNHEY and CDR2 SMNVEV (reference sequence). The CDR3 loop spans 14 amino acids. This chain's CDR3 is CASSLGTANSPLHF. The CDR3 DNA reads as TGTGCCAGCAGTCTAGGGACGGCTAATTCACCCCTCCACTTT.

The rearrangement uses TRBV24-1 and TRBJ2-1; tentatively, D is TRBD1 (6 bases). The V gene's germline CDR1 is KGHDR and CDR2 SFDVKD. The V gene lost 12 bases and the J gene lost 2 bases, with 13 bases spanning the gap. The CDR3 loop spans 13 amino acids. The CDR3, as DNA: TGTGCCTCCTCCAGGGGAGCCTACAATGAGCAGTTCTTC. Protein sequence: CASSRGAYNEQFF.

This chain links TRBV7-2 with TRBJ1-2, with 7 bases lining up with TRBD1. The germline V gene encodes CDR1 SGHTA and CDR2 FQGNSA. The CDR3 extends over 15 amino acids. V lost 5 bases, J lost 3 bases, and 9 bases stayed unmatched. CDR3: CASSTYRGSDYGYTF. The CDR3 DNA follows: TGTGCCAGCAGCACCTACAGGGGTAGTGACTATGGCTACACCTTC.